This T cell receptor (beta chain) derives from a study of blood T cell repertoires in COVID-19. The germline CDR1 and CDR2 sequences are SGHNT and YYREEE (reference sequence). V lost 3 bases, J lost 3 bases, and 7 bases stayed unmatched. The CDR3 covers 15 residues. Assay used: immunoSEQ multiplex PCR; TCRdb lists only in-frame clones, some missing. The sample lists 150,000 to 190,000 clones; about 80% were seen once. The receptor's source is a man in his fifties or sixties with acute or convalescent COVID-19. Sequenced material: peripheral blood. The V and J genes are TRBV5-4 and TRBJ2-7; TRBD1 matches at 9 bases. The CDR3 reads CASSSRWDRDYEQYF. The CDR3 DNA sequence: TGTGCCAGCAGCTCCCGGTGGGACAGGGACTACGAGCAGTACTTC.